This T cell receptor (beta chain) was recovered during a study of T cells in Graves' hyperthyroidism and ophthalmopathy. About the research overall: Blood from the periphery was taken at initial diagnosis, before any treatment.

The PBMCs were taken from approximately 11 ml of fresh peripheral blood. Amplification of TCR beta CDR3 regions was performed using RNA transcripts as template. The HTBI primer set drove a first-round RT-PCR of the TCR CDR3. From the multiplex PCR reads, TCRdb called clonotypes with MiXCR, one entry per CDR3 protein. The sample carries a few hundred thousand distinct CDR3 sequences, around a sixth recorded once. The CDR3 has 15 amino acids. CDR1 is DFQATT, CDR2 SNEGSKA, per germline (reference sequence). The junction had 5 bases not matched to a gene; V was cut back by 0 bases and J by 9 bases. This clonotype was picked up many times.

The V call is TRBV20-1, the J call TRBJ2-1; 13 nucleotides match TRBD2. The receptor's source is a woman aged 25 to 45 with Graves' hyperthyroidism. Material for sequencing was blood. The CDR3 sequence: CSARDGTSGITEQFF. The CDR3 nucleotides are TGCAGTGCTAGAGACGGGACTAGCGGGATCACTGAGCAGTTCTTC.